This T cell receptor beta chain came from a study of shared clonotypes between healthy human individuals. The CDR3 totals 14 residues. Germline V gene sequence: CDR1 SGHVS, CDR2 FQNEAQ. Profiled with immunoSEQ multiplex PCR; TCRdb holds only in-frame clones, not every one. The data show millions of clones, approximately 94% seen once. Regarding this clone: A read error may account for a junction end that differs from germline.

The source of this sequence is a man between 18 and 29 years old in good health. The sample comprised naive CD4+ T cells sorted from blood. Subset noted: CD45RA+ positively selected. The chain links TRBV7-8 to TRBJ2-5; the match to TRBD2 covers 11 bases. This CDR3 reads CASTSVQLAGEWDF. The CDR3 DNA sequence: TGTGCCAGCACTTCAGTACAACTAGCGGGAGAGTGGGACTTC.